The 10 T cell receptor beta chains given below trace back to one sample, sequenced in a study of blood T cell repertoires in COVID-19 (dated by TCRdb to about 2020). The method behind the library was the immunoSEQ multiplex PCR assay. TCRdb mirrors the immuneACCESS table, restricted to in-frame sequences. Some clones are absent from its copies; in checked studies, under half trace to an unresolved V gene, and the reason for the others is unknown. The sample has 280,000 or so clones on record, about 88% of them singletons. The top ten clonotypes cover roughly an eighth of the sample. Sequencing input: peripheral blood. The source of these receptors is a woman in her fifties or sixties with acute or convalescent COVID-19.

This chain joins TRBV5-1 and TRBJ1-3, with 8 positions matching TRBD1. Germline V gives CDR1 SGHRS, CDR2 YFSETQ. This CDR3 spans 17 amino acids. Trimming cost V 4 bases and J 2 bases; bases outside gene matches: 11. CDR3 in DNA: TGCGCCAGCAGCCCCGGACAGGGCTATGGAACTGGAAACACCATATATTTT. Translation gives CASSPGQGYGTGNTIYF.

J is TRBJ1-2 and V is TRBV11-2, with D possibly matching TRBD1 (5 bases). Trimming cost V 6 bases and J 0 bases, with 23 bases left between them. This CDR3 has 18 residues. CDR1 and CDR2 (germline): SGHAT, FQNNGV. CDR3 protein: CASSRSEILGQANYGYTF. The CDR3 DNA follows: TGTGCCAGCAGTCGTTCGGAAATTTTGGGGCAGGCTAACTATGGCTACACCTTC.

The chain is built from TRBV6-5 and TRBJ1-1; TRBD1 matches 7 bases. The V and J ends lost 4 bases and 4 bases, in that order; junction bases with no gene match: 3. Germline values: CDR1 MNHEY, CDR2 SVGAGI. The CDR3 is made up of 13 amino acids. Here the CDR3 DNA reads TGTGCCAGCAGTTCCTACAGGGGCACTGAAGCTTTCTTT. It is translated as CASSSYRGTEAFF.

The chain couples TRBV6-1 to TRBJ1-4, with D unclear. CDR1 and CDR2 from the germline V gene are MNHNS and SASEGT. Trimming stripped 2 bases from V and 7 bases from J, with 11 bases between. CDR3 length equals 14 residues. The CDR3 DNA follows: TGTGCCAGCAGTGAACTGGGGAGGAGTGAAAAACTGTTTTTT. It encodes CASSELGRSEKLFF.

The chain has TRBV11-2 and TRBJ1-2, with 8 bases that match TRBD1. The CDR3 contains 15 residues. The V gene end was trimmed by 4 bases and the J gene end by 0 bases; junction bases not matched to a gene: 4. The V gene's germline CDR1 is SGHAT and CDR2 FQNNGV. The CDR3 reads CASSSRTGTNYGYTF. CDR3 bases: TGTGCCAGCAGCTCCCGGACAGGGACTAACTATGGCTACACCTTC.

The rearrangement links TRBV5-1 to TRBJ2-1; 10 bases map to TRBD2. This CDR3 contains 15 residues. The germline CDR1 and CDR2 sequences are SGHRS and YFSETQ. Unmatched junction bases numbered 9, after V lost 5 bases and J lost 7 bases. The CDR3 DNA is TGCGCCAGCAGGAGGGCTAGCGGGAGTGTAAATGAGCAGTTCTTC. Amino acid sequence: CASRRASGSVNEQFF.

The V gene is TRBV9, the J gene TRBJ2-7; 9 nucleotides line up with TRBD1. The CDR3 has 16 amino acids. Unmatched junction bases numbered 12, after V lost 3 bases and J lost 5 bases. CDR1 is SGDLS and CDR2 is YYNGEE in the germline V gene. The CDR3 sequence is CASSATGTGFSNEQYF. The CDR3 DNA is TGTGCCAGCAGCGCAACCGGGACAGGGTTTAGCAACGAGCAGTACTTC.

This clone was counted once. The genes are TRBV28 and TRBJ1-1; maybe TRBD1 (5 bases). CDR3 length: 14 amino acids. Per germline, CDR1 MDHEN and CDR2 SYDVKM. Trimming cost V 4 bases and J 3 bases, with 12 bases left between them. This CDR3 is CASSSGSRYTEAFF. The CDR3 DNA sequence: TGTGCCAGCAGTTCAGGGTCTCGGTACACTGAAGCTTTCTTT.

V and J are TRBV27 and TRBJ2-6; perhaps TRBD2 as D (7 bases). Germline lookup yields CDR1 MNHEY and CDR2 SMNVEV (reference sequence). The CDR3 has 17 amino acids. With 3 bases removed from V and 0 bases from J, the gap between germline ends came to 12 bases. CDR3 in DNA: TGTGCCAGCAGTTTGGGAGGGGGTCCCTCTGGGGCCAACGTCCTGACTTTC. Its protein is CASSLGGGPSGANVLTF.

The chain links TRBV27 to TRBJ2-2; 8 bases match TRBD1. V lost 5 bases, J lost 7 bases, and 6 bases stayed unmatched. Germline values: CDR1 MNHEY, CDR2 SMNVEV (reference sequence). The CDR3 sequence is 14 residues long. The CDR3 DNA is TGTGCCAGCAGTCCGACAGGGGTTAACGGGGAGCTGTTTTTT. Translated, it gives CASSPTGVNGELFF.